This record concerns one T cell receptor (beta chain) sequence. What it recognizes is unknown. This sample was taken from a study of cytomegalovirus exposure and HLA in healthy donors. About the research overall: About 79 million unique TCRs from HLA-typed donors were held in an early data release.

There were likely unrecorded immune exposures, though donors were nominally healthy when sampled. Regarding the study as a whole: Later genetic work tied a missense DCLRE1C variant to beta-chain V and J trimming.

Both 60 Vbeta primers and 13 Jbeta primers went into the PCR. TCRdb keeps only in-frame clones here, not all; method: immunoSEQ multiplex PCR. The sample carries 200,000 to 250,000 clones, over 80% recorded once. The germline V gene has CDR1 MGHRA and CDR2 YSYEKL. This CDR3 spans 15 amino acids. Trimming took 1 base from V and 1 from J; bases not matched to a gene: 3. The sequencing input was PBMCs. The origin of this receptor is a boy aged 2-15 years in good health and CMV-seronegative. The genes are TRBV4-1 and TRBJ1-2; 7 nucleotides line up with TRBD1. CDR3 DNA: TGCGCCAGCAGCCAAGGGACAGGAGGTAACTATGGCTACACCTTC. The encoded protein is CASSQGTGGNYGYTF.